The entry below gives a single T cell receptor (beta chain) sequence along with its context. The antigen it binds to is not known. No base-level quality is on record; no much larger clone is a single base apart. This entry is derived from a study of a mutant IDH1 vaccine in newly diagnosed glioma (TCRdb year 2021). For the wider study: Eight vaccinations were administered to patients in weeks 1, 3, 5, 7, 11, 15, 19 and 23, corresponding to visits V03 through V10. Before enrollment, patients had received standard therapy of radiotherapy alone, temozolomide alone, or radiochemotherapy with temozolomide; most received the combination. Longitudinal TCRB deep sequencing was done for 25 to 30 treated patients, wherever samples were available for exploratory analyses. Peripheral blood samples were drawn at six visits, namely V03 (baseline), V05, V07, V10, V12 and V13. Of the 32 patients who were treated, 62.5% were male and around 40% were female, and the mean age was roughly 40 years. Vaccination was initiated 4-6 weeks after radiotherapy alone, or concurrently with temozolomide cycles in the chemotherapy-containing groups. Results the study describes overall, beyond this receptor: Pseudoprogression seemed to be unrelated to changes in the top peripheral T cell clonotypes found by TCRB sequencing. Immune responses induced by the vaccine were seen in more than 85% of patients across multiple MHC alleles. PBMC samples for TCRB deep sequencing were selected based on availability. The authors stated that sample limitations prevented analyses of patient blood samples from being reproduced.

The library was built by means of the immunoSEQ multiplex PCR assay. The hsTCRB Kit was used according to the manufacturer's protocol to amplify rearranged TCR beta chain sequences. Sequencing of TCRB libraries was carried out on an Illumina MiSeq. Per the source publication's procedure: Demultiplexing, trimming and gene mapping were performed with the kit vendor's proprietary platform. The clones in this table, taken by TCRdb from immuneACCESS, are in-frame only. Not every clone is retained; where verified, under half of the shortfall comes from an unresolved V gene, and the cause of the rest is unknown. V, J and clone size are taken as reported in that table, and D and trimming were inferred from the DNA itself. The sample has tens of thousands of clones on record, 80% to 85% of them singletons. The ten largest account for 6.5% to 9% of the sample. The CDR3 spans 17 residues, from the cysteine through the phenylalanine. Kept here is only the CDR3 DNA, which spans 51 bases and is read in frame from base 1. At the junction V is shortened by 0 bases and J by 6 bases; bases outside the gene matches: 9. Based on the germline V gene, the CDR1 and CDR2 sequences are LGHNA and YSLEER.

In the paper's terms, the time point label means: week 23, last vaccination. Each vaccine dose, consisting of 300 ug of a 20-mer mutant IDH1 peptide in Montanide, was administered subcutaneously with topical imiquimod. The donors had newly diagnosed IDH1-mutant astrocytomas of WHO grade 3 or 4 that showed loss of nuclear ATRX. The samples were drawn from NOA16, a multicentre, single-arm, open-label phase I trial in Germany that tested a mutant IDH1 peptide vaccine in humans for the first time. Genomic DNA for TCRB sequencing was extracted from EDTA blood using the DNeasy Blood and Tissue Kit. The receptor was derived from a woman aged 40-49 years with glioma. Some clones in this sample may be carry-over from other donors' samples. In this chain, TRBV4-3 is recombined with TRBJ2-1, with 9 bases matching TRBD2. The sample was PBMCs, taken from a glioma patient whose treatment included an IDH1 peptide vaccine. CDR3 protein: CASSQDSLAGPRNEQFF. The sequence in DNA is TGCGCCAGCAGCCAAGACTCCCTAGCGGGGCCTCGCAATGAGCAGTTCTTC.